One sample yielded the 22 T cell receptor beta chains listed below, sequenced in a study of blood T cell repertoires in COVID-19. TCRdb keeps only in-frame clones here, not all; method: immunoSEQ multiplex PCR. Of 300,000 to 350,000 clones listed, about 88% are singletons. Sequenced input: PBMCs or T cells enriched from blood (not recorded which). The receptors originated from a woman aged 25 to 39 who had recovered from COVID-19.

This clone appeared a few times. This rearrangement joins TRBV19 to TRBJ2-7; 7 bases fit TRBD2. This CDR3 spans 15 amino acids. J gave up 0 bases and V 8 bases, and 10 bases lay outside the gene matches. In germline, CDR1 is LNHDA, CDR2 SQIVND (reference sequence). The CDR3 loop is CASSQRGGFSYEQYF. The CDR3 DNA reads TGTGCCAGTTCACAGCGGGGCGGTTTCTCCTACGAGCAGTACTTC.

This chain links TRBV3-1 (or the pseudogene TRBV3-2) with TRBJ2-7; D perhaps matches TRBD1 (6 bases). The CDR3 is 16 residues long. CDR1 LGHDT and CDR2 YNNKEL come from the germline V gene (reference sequence). V lost 3 bases and J 0 bases, leaving 15 bases between the germline ends. This chain's CDR3 is CASSQDLRDNSYEQYF. CDR3 bases: TGTGCCAGCAGCCAGGACCTCCGGGACAACTCCTACGAGCAGTACTTC.

The chain is built from TRBV4-1 and TRBJ1-4; 8 nucleotides match TRBD1. V shed 5 bases, J shed 8 bases, and the junction held 4 bases outside the gene matches. This CDR3 region has 13 residues. CDR1 is MGHRA, CDR2 YSYEKL, per germline. Here the CDR3 reads CASSDRGGEKLFF. DNA for the CDR3: TGCGCCAGCAGCGACAGGGGAGGCGAAAAACTGTTTTTT.

This chain links TRBV3-1 (or the pseudogene TRBV3-2) with TRBJ2-5; possible D gene TRBD2, 6 bases. The V end lost 5 bases, the J end lost 1 base, and 14 bases lay between the germline ends. This CDR3 has 15 amino acids. Germline CDR1 reads LGHDT; CDR2 reads YNNKEL (reference sequence). The CDR3 DNA reads as TGTGCCAGCAGCGCGCGGGACCTGTTCCAAGAGACCCAGTACTTC. Its protein product is CASSARDLFQETQYF.

The chain couples TRBV2 to TRBJ1-2; 11 bases are a match to TRBD1. J lost 3 bases, V lost 6 bases, and 0 bases had no gene match. Germline V lookup: CDR1 SNHLY, CDR2 FYNNEI. The length of the CDR3 is 13 residues. This CDR3 is CASRGQGDYGYTF. The CDR3 DNA reads TGTGCCAGCAGGGGACAGGGGGACTATGGCTACACCTTC.

This chain uses TRBV7-9 with TRBJ1-2, with TRBD1 matching 9 bases. The J segment lost 4 bases and the V segment lost 5 bases, leaving 5 bases of the junction unmatched. Per the germline V gene, CDR1 is SEHNR and CDR2 is FQNEAQ (reference sequence). This CDR3 is built from 14 residues. CDR3 nucleotide sequence: TGTGCCAGCAGCAATACAGGGGGCTCCTATGGCTACACCTTC. Amino acids: CASSNTGGSYGYTF.

V gene TRBV28 combines with J gene TRBJ1-2, with D hard to call. Trimming took off 5 bases at V and 4 bases at J, with 11 bases between the two ends. From germline, CDR1 is MDHEN and CDR2 SYDVKM. CDR3 length: 13 residues. CDR3 coding DNA: TGTGCCAGCAGTACCGGGATGTTCTATGGCTACACCTTC. Translation: CASSTGMFYGYTF.

This clone was observed a single time. V and J are TRBV13 and TRBJ1-3; 7 bases are a match to TRBD1. There are 15 residues in the CDR3. With 4 bases clipped from V and 4 bases from J, the junction kept 7 bases outside the gene matches. Per the germline V gene, CDR1 is PRHDT and CDR2 is FYEKMQ (reference sequence). As DNA, the CDR3 is TGTGCCAGCAGCTCGAACAGGGGTTCAGGAAACACCATATATTTT. Amino acid sequence: CASSSNRGSGNTIYF.

J is TRBJ1-1 and V is TRBV12-3 or TRBV12-4; D is ambiguous. The CDR3 totals 13 residues. Trimming left V 7 bases short and J 5 bases short, with 14 bases between. The CDR3 loop is CASTFLIGTEAFF. Here the CDR3 DNA reads TGTGCCAGCACCTTTCTCATCGGGACTGAAGCTTTCTTT.

This chain links TRBV30 with TRBJ1-1; no definite D call. CDR1 is GTSNPN and CDR2 is SVGIG in the germline V gene (reference sequence). This CDR3 is 15 amino acids long. V shed 4 bases and J shed 7 bases, with 22 bases lying between them. The CDR3 loop is CAWTLRGRREGEAFF. In DNA, the CDR3 is TGTGCCTGGACTCTGAGAGGGCGTCGTGAGGGTGAAGCTTTCTTT. Combining the CDR3 with reference TRBV30 and TRBJ1-1 gives the whole variable domain SQTIHQWPATLVQPVGSPLSLECTVEGTSNPNLYWYRQAAGRGLQLLFYSVGIGQISSEVPQNLSASRPQDRQFILSSKKLLLSDSGFYLCAWTLRGRREGEAFFGQGTRLTVV.

The chain joins TRBV12-3 or TRBV12-4 to TRBJ1-1, with a weak D call TRBD1 (5 bases). The ends were cut back, 6 bases at V and 4 bases at J, with 12 bases in the middle. The CDR3 loop spans 13 amino acids. The CDR3 coding sequence is TGTGCCAGCAGCCTGCCGGGGGGCACTGAAGCTTTCTTT. Translation gives CASSLPGGTEAFF.

The rearrangement links TRBV6-5 to TRBJ2-5, with TRBD2 as a possible D gene (6 bases). The germline V gene encodes CDR1 MNHEY and CDR2 SVGAGI. The CDR3 is 14 amino acids. Deletions cut 6 bases from V and 4 bases from J, with 15 bases between. CDR3 DNA: TGTGCCAGCAGCCAGACTAGGCGTGGAGAGACCCAGTACTTC. Translation gives CASSQTRRGETQYF.

The J gene is TRBJ2-6, the V gene TRBV27; 10 positions agree with TRBD2. The CDR3 covers 17 residues. The junction had 6 bases not matched to a gene; V was cut back by 7 bases and J by 0 bases. The germline V gene has CDR1 MNHEY and CDR2 SMNVEV (reference sequence). The DNA for the CDR3 is TGTGCCAGCACAGGGCTAGCGGGGGTCTCTGGGGCCAACGTCCTGACTTTC. Encoded protein: CASTGLAGVSGANVLTF.

The chain joins TRBV7-2 to TRBJ2-5; tentative D call: TRBD2 (7 bases). The CDR3 is made up of 16 amino acids. V lost 1 base, J lost 1 base, and 13 bases lay in between. The germline V gene has CDR1 SGHTA and CDR2 FQGNSA. CDR3 DNA: TGTGCCAGCAGCTTAGGGGCGGGGGCGAGCCAAGAGACCCAGTACTTC. Translation gives CASSLGAGASQETQYF.

This clone came up once. The gene calls are TRBV6-1 and TRBJ2-7; 9 positions match TRBD1. Germline CDR1 and CDR2: MNHNS and SASEGT. The V and J ends lost 2 bases and 6 bases, in that order; junction bases with no gene match: 8. CDR3 length equals 15 residues. In DNA, the CDR3 is TGTGCCAGCAGTGAATTTTGGACAGGGGATCTCGAGCAGTACTTC. This gives the protein CASSEFWTGDLEQYF.

The chain uses TRBV7-2 and TRBJ1-6; tentatively, D is TRBD1 (6 bases). The germline V gene has CDR1 SGHTA and CDR2 FQGNSA. This CDR3 region has 13 residues. Trimming removed 5 bases from V and 7 bases from J, with 9 bases in between. The chain's CDR3 is CASSGQSNSPLHF. DNA of the CDR3: TGTGCCAGCAGCGGACAGTCGAATTCACCCCTCCACTTT. The full variable domain, its missing parts supplied by reference TRBV7-2 and TRBJ1-6, is GAGVSQSPSNKVTEKGKDVELRCDPISGHTALYWYRQSLGQGLEFLIYFQGNSAPDKSGLPSDRFSAERTGGSVSTLTIQRTQQEDSAVYLCASSGQSNSPLHFGNGTRLTVT.

With respect to this clone: Other DNA sequences within the sample encode an identical CDR3. The chain couples TRBV28 to TRBJ2-7; D is undetermined. With 6 bases removed from V and 3 bases from J, the gap between germline ends came to 9 bases. From germline, CDR1 is MDHEN and CDR2 SYDVKM. The CDR3 is 12 residues long. CDR3 residues: CASSLPGYEQYF. The CDR3 region has the DNA TGTGCCAGCAGCCTCCCGGGCTACGAGCAGTACTTC.

Concerning this clone itself: A single base separates this from a much larger clone, so it may be a read error. The sample has other DNA sequences that encode this CDR3 too. This chain connects TRBV27 to TRBJ2-7, with unresolved D. CDR1 and CDR2 (germline): MNHEY, SMNVEV (reference sequence). There are 13 residues in the CDR3. V was clipped by 2 bases and J by 2 bases, with 7 bases between them. The CDR3 DNA reads TGTGCCAGCAGTTTAACATCTGCCTACGAGCAGTACTTC. This codes for CASSLTSAYEQYF.

The chain carries TRBV6-4 and TRBJ1-2; 8 nucleotides match TRBD1. The V gene's germline CDR1 is MRHNA and CDR2 SNTAGT. The CDR3 loop spans 14 amino acids. With V trimmed by 6 bases and J by 4 bases, 7 bases remained unmatched. This chain's CDR3 is CASRAGQGLYGYTF. The DNA of the CDR3 is TGTGCCAGCAGGGCCGGACAGGGCCTCTATGGCTACACCTTC.

V gene TRBV28 combines with J gene TRBJ2-3, with 9 bases identical to TRBD1. The CDR3 totals 13 residues. J lost 5 bases, V lost 6 bases, and 3 bases had no gene match. Germline CDR1 MDHEN, CDR2 SYDVKM. The CDR3 DNA is TGTGCCAGCAGGGAGACAGGGGGAGATACGCAGTATTTT. It translates to CASRETGGDTQYF.

This clone was found a few times. This chain connects TRBV5-4 to TRBJ2-7; a possible D gene is TRBD1 (5 bases). The germline V gene encodes CDR1 SGHNT and CDR2 YYREEE (reference sequence). V dropped 0 bases and J dropped 2 bases, with 9 bases sitting between them. The CDR3 totals 14 residues. CDR3 sequence (DNA): TGTGCCAGCAGCTTGGCAGGGTCCACCTACGAGCAGTACTTC. This codes for CASSLAGSTYEQYF.

V usage is TRBV5-1 and J usage is TRBJ2-3, with D possibly being TRBD1 (5 bases). The germline V gene has CDR1 SGHRS and CDR2 YFSETQ. V was shortened by 5 bases and J by 1 base, with 17 bases between the two germline ends. The CDR3 covers 16 residues. CDR3 loop: CASSDSAGFGTDTQYF. CDR3 DNA sequence: TGCGCCAGCAGTGATTCCGCAGGGTTCGGCACAGATACGCAGTATTTT.